What follows is one T cell receptor beta chain and its context. The record originates from a study of blood T cells in healthy people across ages. Germline V lookup: CDR1 LGHDT, CDR2 YNNKEL (reference sequence). Trimming removed 2 bases at V and 8 bases at J, with 12 bases between. This CDR3 is built from 13 residues. The second PCR ran roughly 6 to 11 cycles with a sample-barcoded 5' primer and J-beta primers. From the 5' RACE reads, TCRdb called clonotypes with MiXCR, one entry per CDR3 protein. The repertoire holds roughly 800,000 distinct CDR3 sequences, with around 25% as singletons. The sample also formed part of further work on T cells of mothers and their children. This second report adds: The donors comprised a handful of children and their three healthy Caucasian mothers. Reads obtained per mother exceeded 9 million TCR beta CDR3 reads, with about 3 million obtained per child.

This sequence was found in a boy aged 5-17 years in good health. The sequencing sample was made of blood. This chain joins TRBV3-1 and TRBJ1-2; D is uncertain. The CDR3 region is CASSQKGFSGYTF. The CDR3, as DNA: TGTGCCAGCAGCCAAAAGGGTTTTAGCGGCTACACCTTC.